The TCR beta chain under discussion was sequenced for a study of sequential checkpoint blockade in melanoma. The wider study: Arm A got nivolumab then ipilimumab; arm B the reverse, 1:1. DNA from around 90 pretreatment tumor samples underwent TCRβ immunosequencing. After nivolumab or ipilimumab alone, about 22 patients had week-13 rebiopsies.

This CDR3 comprises 15 residues. V was shortened by 4 bases and J by 6 bases, with 16 bases between the two germline ends. Germline V gene sequence: CDR1 SGDLS, CDR2 YYNGEE. Treatment described: randomized to nivolumab then ipilimumab (arm A) or the reverse (arm B). Some clones are missing from TCRdb's copy, which holds only in-frame ones; the method was immunoSEQ multiplex PCR. The table records approximately 8,800 clones, roughly 24% of them present only once. This receptor was obtained from a human donor with melanoma. The chain uses TRBV9 and TRBJ2-2; weak D call: TRBD2 (5 bases). The sample was tumor tissue (inferred from file names), taken from a patient given nivolumab and ipilimumab in sequence. In DNA form, the CDR3 reads TGTGCCAGCAGCCCAGACGGGATTTCGGCCGGGGAGCTGTTTTTT. This encodes CASSPDGISAGELFF.